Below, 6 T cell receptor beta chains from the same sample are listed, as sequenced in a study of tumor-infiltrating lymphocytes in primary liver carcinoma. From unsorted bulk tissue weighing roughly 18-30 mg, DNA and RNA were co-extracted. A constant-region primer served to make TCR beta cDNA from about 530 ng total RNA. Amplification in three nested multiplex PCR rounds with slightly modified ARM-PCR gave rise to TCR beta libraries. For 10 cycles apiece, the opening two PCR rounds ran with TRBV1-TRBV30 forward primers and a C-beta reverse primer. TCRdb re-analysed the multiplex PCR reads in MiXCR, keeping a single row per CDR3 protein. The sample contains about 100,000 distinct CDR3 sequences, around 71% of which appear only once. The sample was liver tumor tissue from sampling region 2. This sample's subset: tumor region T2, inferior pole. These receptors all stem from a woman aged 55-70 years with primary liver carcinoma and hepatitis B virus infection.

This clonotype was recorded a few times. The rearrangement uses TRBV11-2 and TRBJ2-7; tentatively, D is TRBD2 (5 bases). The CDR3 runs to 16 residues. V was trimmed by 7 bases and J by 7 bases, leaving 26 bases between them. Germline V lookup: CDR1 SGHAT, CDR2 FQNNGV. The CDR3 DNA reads TGTGCCAGCACGACTCCTGGTCGGGATGCAAGTGGGGAGCAGTACTTC. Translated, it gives CASTTPGRDASGEQYF.

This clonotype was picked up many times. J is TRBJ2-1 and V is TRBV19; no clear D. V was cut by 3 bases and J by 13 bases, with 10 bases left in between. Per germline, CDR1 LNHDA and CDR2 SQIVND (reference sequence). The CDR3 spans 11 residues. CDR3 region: CASSIGEAQFF. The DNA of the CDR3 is TGTGCCAGTAGTATTGGGGAAGCCCAGTTCTTC.

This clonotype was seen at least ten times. This CDR3 is CAWQGGRYFTGELFF. CDR3 coding DNA: TGTGCCTGGCAGGGCGGGCGGTATTTTACCGGGGAGCTGTTTTTT. The chain carries TRBV30 and TRBJ2-2; D tentatively fits TRBD1 or TRBD2 (5 bases each). Trimming took 5 bases from V and 5 from J, leaving 18 bases between them. Germline-derived CDR1 and CDR2 are GTSNPN and SVGIG (reference sequence). CDR3 length: 15 amino acids.

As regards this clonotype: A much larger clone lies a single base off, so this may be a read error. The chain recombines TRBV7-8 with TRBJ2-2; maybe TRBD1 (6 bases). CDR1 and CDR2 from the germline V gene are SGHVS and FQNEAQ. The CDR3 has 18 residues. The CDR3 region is CAGSLRTPAGANTGELFF. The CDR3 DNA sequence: TGTGCCGGCAGCTTAAGGACCCCCGCAGGGGCCAACACCGGGGAGCTGTTTTTT.

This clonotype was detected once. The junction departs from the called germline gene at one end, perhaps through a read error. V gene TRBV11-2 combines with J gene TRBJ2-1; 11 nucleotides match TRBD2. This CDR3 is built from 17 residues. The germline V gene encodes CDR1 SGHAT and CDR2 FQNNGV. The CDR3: CARSLGHVAGGPNEQFF. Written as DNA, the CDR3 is TGTGCCAGGAGCTTAGGTCATGTAGCGGGAGGGCCGAATGAGCAGTTCTTC.

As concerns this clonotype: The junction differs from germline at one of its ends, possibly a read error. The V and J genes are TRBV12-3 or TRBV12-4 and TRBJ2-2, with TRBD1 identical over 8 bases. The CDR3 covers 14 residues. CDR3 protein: CASRRDRNSGELFF. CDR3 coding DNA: TGTGCCAGCAGACGGGACAGGAACAGCGGGGAGCTGTTTTTT.